The 14 T cell receptor beta chains given below trace back to one sample, sequenced in a study of graft-versus-host responses after intestinal transplantation. Sequenced by immunoSEQ multiplex PCR; TCRdb stores in-frame clones only, minus some. The sample shows tens of thousands of clones, around 90% of them seen only once. The source material was PBMCs, sampled 26 days after transplant. The receptors come from a human patient who received an intestinal transplant, so some T cells may come from the graft donor.

CDR3 sequence (DNA): TGTGCCAGCAGCTTAGGGGTGGAGCAGCCTTACAATGAGCAGTTCTTC. Translated, it gives CASSLGVEQPYNEQFF. The gene calls are TRBV11-2 and TRBJ2-1; no clear D. Germline V CDR1 and CDR2: SGHAT, FQNNGV. V was trimmed by 1 base and J by 4 bases, leaving 14 bases between them. CDR3 length: 16 amino acids.

The chain is built from TRBV7-6 and TRBJ1-2; 12 nucleotides align to TRBD1. The CDR3 is 16 residues long. Germline CDR1 SGHVS, CDR2 FNYEAQ. Trimming removed 5 bases from V and 1 base from J; junction bases left unmatched: 5. The CDR3 loop is CASSLGTGGNNYGYTF. The CDR3 coding sequence is TGTGCCAGCAGCCTCGGGACAGGGGGCAATAACTATGGCTACACCTTC.

The chain employs TRBV19 and TRBJ1-5; 8 bases align to TRBD1. The CDR3 runs 14 residues. Losses at the gene ends were 9 bases for V and 5 bases for J; bases not matched to a gene: 9. CDR1 is LNHDA and CDR2 is SQIVND in the germline V gene (reference sequence). The DNA for the CDR3 is TGTGCCAGCACGCCAGGACAGGGCCATCAGCCCCAGCATTTT. Translation gives CASTPGQGHQPQHF.

The genes are TRBV23-1 and TRBJ1-5; 7 bases match TRBD1. TRBV23-1 is annotated as an ORF whose role is uncertain. The CDR3 has 17 amino acids. Trimming at V came to 0 bases and at J to 1 base, leaving 6 bases not matched to a gene. Here the CDR3 reads CASSQSGGTGSNQPQHF. CDR3 coding DNA: TGCGCCAGCAGTCAATCAGGGGGCACTGGGAGCAATCAGCCCCAGCATTTT.

This sequence joins TRBV28 and TRBJ2-7; a possible D gene is TRBD1 (6 bases). Germline CDR1 reads MDHEN; CDR2 reads SYDVKM. The CDR3 is 13 amino acids. V lost 4 bases to trimming and J lost 4 bases, with 11 bases between them. CDR3 nucleotides: TGTGCCAGCAGTTCCCCCAGGGGATACGAGCAGTACTTC. Translating it yields CASSSPRGYEQYF.

This chain links TRBV28 with TRBJ2-7; TRBD1 matches at 11 bases. CDR3 length equals 17 residues. V shed 5 bases, J shed 3 bases, and the junction held 12 bases outside the gene matches. Germline loops: CDR1 MDHEN, CDR2 SYDVKM. In DNA form, the CDR3 reads TGTGCCAGCAGTCTAAGGGACAGGGGGATGTTGATCTACGAGCAGTACTTC. Amino acid sequence: CASSLRDRGMLIYEQYF.

The chain is built from TRBV5-5 and TRBJ2-7; TRBD1 matches at 8 bases. There are 15 residues in the CDR3. The junction had 6 bases not matched to a gene; V was cut back by 2 bases and J by 2 bases. Germline values: CDR1 SGHKS, CDR2 YYEKEE (reference sequence). This CDR3 is CASSFDRGGTYEQYV. Written as DNA, the CDR3 is TGTGCCAGCAGCTTCGACAGGGGAGGAACCTACGAGCAGTACGTC.

The chain couples TRBV5-4 to TRBJ2-5; 8 bases fit TRBD2. The V segment lost 0 bases and the J segment 5 bases; nucleotides outside the gene matches: 12. Germline loops: CDR1 SGHNT, CDR2 YYREEE (reference sequence). This CDR3 is built from 17 residues. In DNA form, the CDR3 reads TGTGCCAGCAGCTTGGGCCCCGCGGGGGGCCGGAGGGAGACCCAGTACTTC. This codes for CASSLGPAGGRRETQYF.

V usage is TRBV6-1 and J usage is TRBJ1-5, with a weak D call TRBD1 (6 bases). Germline V gene data show CDR1 as MNHNS and CDR2 as SASEGT. Trimming stripped 3 bases from V and 0 bases from J, with 12 bases between. The CDR3 sequence is 16 residues long. CDR3 in DNA: TGTGCCAGCAGTGAGAGGGGACAATATAGCAATCAGCCCCAGCATTTT. Translated, it gives CASSERGQYSNQPQHF.

The CDR3 sequence is CASSSYYDVPRNEQFF. The CDR3 DNA reads as TGTGCCAGCAGCTCCTACTACGACGTTCCGCGGAATGAGCAGTTCTTC. The chain joins TRBV13 to TRBJ2-1; D gene uncertain. The CDR3 consists of 16 residues. Trimming took off 4 bases at V and 7 bases at J, with 20 bases between the two ends. Germline CDR1 and CDR2: PRHDT and FYEKMQ (reference sequence).

The V gene is TRBV9, the J gene TRBJ1-1, with D unclear. This CDR3 comprises 13 residues. Trimming removed 3 bases at V and 5 bases at J, with 11 bases between. Per germline, CDR1 SGDLS and CDR2 YYNGEE. Here the CDR3 DNA reads TGTGCCAGCAGCGGCGGCGGCGGGACTGAAGCTTTCTTT. It translates to CASSGGGGTEAFF.

The rearrangement joins TRBV13 to TRBJ2-5; possible D gene TRBD1, 5 bases. Trimming removed 6 bases at V and 5 bases at J, with 13 bases between. Per germline, CDR1 PRHDT and CDR2 FYEKMQ (reference sequence). The CDR3 length is 13 residues. The DNA of the CDR3 is TGTGCCAGCAGTCAGGTGGGGCTGGAGACCCAGTACTTC. Residues: CASSQVGLETQYF.

The chain employs TRBV7-6 and TRBJ1-4; D unresolved. The germline V and J ends were trimmed by 5 bases and 2 bases, with 12 bases remaining between them. CDR3 length equals 15 residues. Germline V CDR1 and CDR2: SGHVS, FNYEAQ. Written as DNA, the CDR3 is TGTGCCAGCAGCCCCACCGTGAGCACTAATGAAAAACTGTTTTTT. This codes for CASSPTVSTNEKLFF.

The chain employs TRBV28 and TRBJ1-2, with 9 bases that match TRBD1. Germline CDR1 MDHEN, CDR2 SYDVKM. V gave up 3 bases and J gave up 8 bases; unmatched junction bases: 10. This CDR3 is built from 15 residues. The CDR3 is CASSFPGQGVFGYTF. In DNA form, the CDR3 reads TGTGCCAGCAGTTTTCCGGGACAGGGAGTTTTCGGCTACACCTTC.